One sample yielded the 24 T cell receptor beta chains listed below, sequenced in a study of tumor-infiltrating lymphocytes in primary liver carcinoma. Investigators took RNA and DNA out together from 20-30 mg of unsorted bulk tissue. Total RNA amounting to roughly 450 ng was the source from which TCR beta cDNA was made with a constant-region primer. The TCR beta library was amplified through three nested multiplex PCR rounds in a modified ARM-PCR procedure. The study ran its first two PCR rounds for about 11 cycles each, using TRBV1-TRBV30 forward primers and a C-beta reverse primer. TCRdb reprocessed the multiplex PCR reads via MiXCR and lists one record per CDR3 protein. This table has roughly 49,000 distinct CDR3 sequences, 60% to 80% appearing once. The sample comprised liver tumor tissue from sampling region 5. The subset denotes: tumor region T5, tumor centre. These receptors came from a man aged 40-50 years with primary liver carcinoma and hepatitis B virus infection.

The chain carries TRBV29-1 and TRBJ1-6; D not resolved. With 4 bases removed from V and 4 bases from J, the gap between germline ends came to 5 bases. This CDR3 has 12 amino acids. Germline-derived CDR1 and CDR2 are SQVTM and ANQGSEA. CDR3 nucleotides: TGCAGCGTTGCTATGTATAATTCACCCCTCCACTTT. Its translation is CSVAMYNSPLHF.

In regard to this clonotype: Here the CDR3 omits its conserved ending phenylalanine or tryptophan, so a read error is the likely source. The J gene is TRBJ2-2, the V gene TRBV11-2; tentatively, D is TRBD2 (5 bases). The CDR3 extends over 14 amino acids. Germline V lookup: CDR1 SGHAT, CDR2 FQNNGV. The CDR3 protein is CAGSLGSHTGELFS. Written as DNA, the CDR3 is TGTGCCGGCAGCCTAGGGAGTCACACCGGGGAGCTGTTTTCT.

Regarding this clonotype: A read error may account for a junction end that differs from germline. The chain joins TRBV10-1 to TRBJ2-1, with 7 positions matching TRBD2. Germline V gives CDR1 WNHNN, CDR2 SYGVQD (reference sequence). This CDR3 region has 13 residues. CDR3 in DNA: TGTGTCAGCAGCGGTGGGGAGGGTACCCAGCAGTTCTTC. Its protein is CVSSGGEGTQQFF.

This clonotype was counted at least ten times. The chain combines TRBV6-2 or TRBV6-3 with TRBJ2-2, with D maybe TRBD1 (7 bases). Between the trimmed V and J ends, which lost 6 bases and 0 bases, there was a span of 11 bases. The germline V gene encodes CDR1 MNHEY and CDR2 SVGEGT. This CDR3 has 15 amino acids. The CDR3 is CASRPRGANTGELFF. CDR3 in DNA: TGTGCCAGCAGACCCAGGGGGGCGAACACCGGGGAGCTGTTTTTT.

Regarding this clonotype: At one end the junction does not follow the germline gene, possibly because of a read error. CDR3 coding DNA: TGTGCCAACAGCCCCCAGGACGCCACGGATACACACTATTTT. Translating gives CANSPQDATDTHYF. The chain combines TRBV11-2 with TRBJ2-3, with D unresolved. The CDR3 has 14 amino acids. Per germline, CDR1 SGHAT and CDR2 FQNNGV.

Comment on this clonotype: Likely a read error: the CDR3 ends without its conserved phenylalanine or tryptophan. The limits of the CDR3 on the DNA are not certain, so only TCRdb's listed CDR3 is given. The chain recombines TRBV11-3 with TRBJ1-5; no check of the table's D call, TRBD1, against the DNA was made. In germline, CDR1 is SGHNT, CDR2 YENEEA. From its first to its last residue, the CDR3 has 15 amino acids. The CDR3 protein is CATSLDLGVAQPQHS.

This chain uses TRBV5-4 with TRBJ2-7, with D uncertain. Germline CDR1 is SGHNT and CDR2 is YYREEE (reference sequence). The CDR3 contains 14 residues. Deletions cut 1 base from V and 6 bases from J, with 14 bases between. The DNA of the CDR3 is TGTGCCAGCAGCTTGCCTGGGCTTACCGGCGAGCAGTACTTC. Translated, it gives CASSLPGLTGEQYF.

About this clonotype: The CDR3 ends on some other residue instead of the conserved phenylalanine or tryptophan, so this is likely a read error. CDR3 sequence (DNA): TGTGCCAGCAGCTTAGATCTGGGGATGGCTCAGCCCCAGCATATC. Translating gives CASSLDLGMAQPQHI. The chain couples TRBV11-3 to TRBJ1-5; D unresolved. This CDR3 spans 15 amino acids. V shed 0 bases and J shed 6 bases, with 12 bases lying between them. CDR1 SGHNT and CDR2 YENEEA come from the germline V gene.

The chain employs TRBV30 and TRBJ2-2; D not resolved. Germline CDR1 is GTSNPN and CDR2 is SVGIG (reference sequence). V was pared by 8 bases and J by 7 bases, with 20 bases between. This CDR3 region has 14 residues. The chain's CDR3 is CATDRLGFNGELFF. DNA for the CDR3: TGTGCCACCGATAGATTGGGATTTAACGGGGAGCTGTTTTTT.

This clonotype was recorded once. The V and J genes are TRBV7-9 and TRBJ1-1; weak D call: TRBD1 (5 bases). From germline, CDR1 is SEHNR and CDR2 FQNEAQ (reference sequence). V lost 1 base, J lost 1 base, and 19 bases lay in between. This CDR3 is built from 18 residues. CDR3: CASSLGELRPGPNTEAFF. The CDR3 nucleotides are TGTGCCAGCAGCTTAGGCGAACTACGTCCGGGACCGAACACTGAAGCTTTCTTT.

Concerning this clonotype: The missing conserved phenylalanine or tryptophan at the end of this CDR3 makes a read error likely. The chain has TRBV29-1 and TRBJ2-7, with D perhaps TRBD1 or TRBD2 (5 bases each). CDR1 is SQVTM and CDR2 is ANQGSEA in the germline V gene. CDR3 size: 12 residues. For the CDR3, the DNA is TGCGGTGTTGTAGAGGGGCTCTACGAGCAGTACTAC. It yields the protein CGVVEGLYEQYY.

This clonotype came up many times. The CDR3 DNA follows: TGTGCCAGCAGCCGACAGGGGGTAGAGGGCTACACCTTC. Residues: CASSRQGVEGYTF. The chain has TRBV28 and TRBJ1-2; 9 bases fit TRBD1. Germline CDR1 reads MDHEN; CDR2 reads SYDVKM. The V gene end was trimmed by 6 bases and the J gene end by 8 bases; junction bases not matched to a gene: 7. CDR3 length: 13 residues.

The chain employs TRBV29-1 and TRBJ2-1, with TRBD2 matching over 10 bases. The CDR3 spans 15 residues. CDR1 and CDR2 (germline): SQVTM, ANQGSEA. J lost 3 bases, V lost 8 bases, and 10 bases had no gene match. The CDR3 loop is CSIGLAEGLYNEQFF. In DNA, the CDR3 is TGCAGCATTGGACTAGCGGAAGGGCTCTACAATGAGCAGTTCTTC.

Comment on this clonotype: This clone may be a read error of a much larger clone one base away. The rearrangement uses TRBV2 and TRBJ2-2; the match to TRBD1 covers 8 bases. The CDR3 runs to 17 residues. V trimming: 5 bases; J trimming: 9 bases; junction bases outside the gene matches: 17. The germline V gene has CDR1 SNHLY and CDR2 FYNNEI. The CDR3 sequence: CASSLNGQGLLPRELFF. The CDR3 DNA is TGTGCCAGCAGTTTAAATGGACAGGGTCTTCTTCCCAGGGAGCTGTTTTTT.

The V call is TRBV10-3, the J call TRBJ2-7; no definite D call. CDR3 length: 13 amino acids. In germline, CDR1 is ENHRY, CDR2 SYGVKD. V shed 4 bases and J shed 8 bases, with 15 bases lying between them. The CDR3 bases are TGTGCCATCAGTGTGCTGGGGAAGCACAAGCAGTACTTC. It yields the protein CAISVLGKHKQYF.

On this clonotype: The germline gene is not matched at one end of the junction; a read error may be the cause. The chain couples TRBV5-1 to TRBJ1-1; maybe TRBD1 (5 bases). Germline V gene sequence: CDR1 SGHRS, CDR2 YFSETQ. This CDR3 has 14 amino acids. Written as DNA, the CDR3 is TGCGCCAGTAGTTTGGCCGGGGGGTACACTGAAGTTTTCTTT. Protein product: CASSLAGGYTEVFF.

Note on this clonotype: The conserved phenylalanine or tryptophan normally closing the CDR3 is absent here, so this likely arose from a read error. The CDR3 region is CASSDGAGGGYEQYL. CDR3 DNA: TGTGCCAGCAGTGACGGGGCAGGGGGAGGCTACGAGCAGTACTTA. J is TRBJ2-7 and V is TRBV6-5; perhaps TRBD1 as D (7 bases). Germline V gene sequence: CDR1 MNHEY, CDR2 SVGAGI. Trimming cost V 5 bases and J 3 bases, with 17 bases left between them. The CDR3 consists of 15 residues.

As regards this clonotype: One end of the junction is discordant with germline, which a read error may explain. The chain carries TRBV11-2 and TRBJ2-3; a possible D gene is TRBD2 (6 bases). Germline V gene data show CDR1 as SGHAT and CDR2 as FQNNGV. The CDR3 totals 17 residues. In nucleotides, the CDR3 is TGTGCCAGCAGCTTATTAGCGGCCGACGTCAACACAGATACGCAATATTTT. Residues: CASSLLAADVNTDTQYF.

The table lists this clonotype with a count of one. At one end the junction does not follow the germline gene, possibly because of a read error. The CDR3 protein is CVSIGLVGGKQYF. The CDR3 DNA follows: TGTGTCAGCATCGGACTAGTCGGGGGCAAGCAGTACTTC. The chain combines TRBV6-5 with TRBJ2-7; TRBD2 might be the D (7 bases). The CDR3 loop spans 13 amino acids. CDR1 is MNHEY and CDR2 is SVGAGI in the germline V gene.

This sequence joins TRBV29-1 and TRBJ2-5, with 9 bases matching TRBD2. The V gene's germline CDR1 is SQVTM and CDR2 ANQGSEA. Germline trimming cut 5 bases from V and 7 bases from J; bases unmatched to any gene: 14. This CDR3 spans 15 amino acids. The CDR3 region has the DNA TGCAGCGTTCCCTTACTAGCGGGTAGGGGAGGGACCCAGTACTTC. Protein product: CSVPLLAGRGGTQYF.

The chain combines TRBV10-3 with TRBJ1-1; D perhaps matches TRBD1 (5 bases). V shed 7 bases and J shed 3 bases, with 12 bases lying between them. CDR3 size: 13 residues. The germline gives CDR1 ENHRY, CDR2 SYGVKD. CDR3 sequence (DNA): TGTGCCATCAAGGACACCCTGTACACTGAAGCTTTCTTT. Residues: CAIKDTLYTEAFF.

This clonotype was recorded a few times. The chain recombines TRBV11-1 with TRBJ2-5; TRBD1 aligns across 7 bases. Germline V CDR1 and CDR2: SGHAT, FQDESV (reference sequence). Trimming at V came to 5 bases and at J to 1 base, leaving 4 bases not matched to a gene. The CDR3 runs to 14 residues. CDR3 DNA sequence: TGTGCCAGCAGCCTACACAGGGGCCAAGAGACCCAGTACTTC. Protein sequence: CASSLHRGQETQYF.

The chain has TRBV28 and TRBJ2-6, with D tentatively TRBD2 (6 bases). CDR1 is MDHEN and CDR2 is SYDVKM in the germline V gene. The V gene lost 11 bases and the J gene lost 9 bases, with 20 bases spanning the gap. The CDR3 is 14 residues long. The CDR3 protein is CAVGGLTRGNVLTF. In nucleotides, the CDR3 is TGTGCCGTCGGGGGACTTACTAGGGGCAACGTCCTGACTTTC.

With respect to this clonotype: One junction end disagrees with the germline gene, perhaps due to a read error. V and J are TRBV5-6 and TRBJ2-5, with D possibly matching TRBD2 (5 bases). Germline assignment: CDR1 SGHDT and CDR2 YYEEEE. This CDR3 is built from 14 residues. CDR3 protein: CAISLKASQETQYF. The CDR3 bases are TGTGCCATTAGCTTGAAGGCTAGCCAAGAGACCCAATACTTC.